This entry concerns a single T cell receptor beta chain. The data were obtained in a study of blood T cell repertoires in COVID-19. On the study more broadly: PBMCs, B-cell-depleted T cells, or T cells were the source of the cDNA or gDNA that made up the material.

Germline loops: CDR1 SGHRS, CDR2 YFSETQ. There are 14 residues in the CDR3. V shed 3 bases and J 8 bases; nucleotides not matched to a gene: 6. Per the authors' pipeline: Reference gene primer amplification yielded estimated nucleated cell counts. The protocol was immunoSEQ multiplex PCR, while the TCRdb copy is restricted to in-frame clones and leaves out a portion. D and trimming were read from the DNA, whereas the V and J calls and clone size are those reported in that table. The data hold about 240,000 clones, with roughly 80% observed a single time. The receptor was derived from an older woman with active or convalescent COVID-19. The sample comprised peripheral blood. The chain recombines TRBV5-1 with TRBJ1-4; 8 bases line up with TRBD1. As DNA, the CDR3 is TGCGCCAGCAGCTCACAGGGGGTAGGGGAAAAACTGTTTTTT. Encoded protein: CASSSQGVGEKLFF. Looking up the rest from reference TRBV5-1 and TRBJ1-4 gives the full variable domain: KAGVTQTPRYLIKTRGQQVTLSCSPISGHRSVSWYQQTPGQGLQFLFEYFSETQRNKGNFPGRFSGRQFSNSRSEMNVSTLELGDSALYLCASSSQGVGEKLFFGSGTQLSVL.